This T cell receptor beta chain came from a study of blood T cell repertoires in COVID-19. The overall study: Samples taken during acute and convalescent COVID-19 were collected in the United States, Italy and Spain. T cells, B-cell-depleted T cells, or PBMCs provided the cDNA or gDNA that served as material.

The V gene's germline CDR1 is SNHLY and CDR2 FYNNEI. The length of the CDR3 is 17 residues. The V and J ends lost 10 bases and 0 bases respectively, with 19 bases between them. This clone was picked up a small number of times. Per the original methods: From reference gene primer amplification, estimates of nucleated cell counts were derived. Profiling relied on immunoSEQ multiplex PCR, and the TCRdb table lists in-frame clones only, not all of them. V, J and clone size reflect that table, while D and trimming were determined from the DNA. In the table there are just under 80,000 clones, more than 75% of which are singletons.

The sequence was obtained from a human donor in a cohort sampled during active COVID-19. The rearrangement uses TRBV2 and TRBJ2-6; D is possibly TRBD1 (5 bases). Sequenced material: peripheral blood. Written as DNA, the CDR3 is TGTGCCACCCAAAAGGGGCAGGCGTTCTCTGGGGCCAACGTCCTGACTTTC. Protein sequence: CATQKGQAFSGANVLTF.